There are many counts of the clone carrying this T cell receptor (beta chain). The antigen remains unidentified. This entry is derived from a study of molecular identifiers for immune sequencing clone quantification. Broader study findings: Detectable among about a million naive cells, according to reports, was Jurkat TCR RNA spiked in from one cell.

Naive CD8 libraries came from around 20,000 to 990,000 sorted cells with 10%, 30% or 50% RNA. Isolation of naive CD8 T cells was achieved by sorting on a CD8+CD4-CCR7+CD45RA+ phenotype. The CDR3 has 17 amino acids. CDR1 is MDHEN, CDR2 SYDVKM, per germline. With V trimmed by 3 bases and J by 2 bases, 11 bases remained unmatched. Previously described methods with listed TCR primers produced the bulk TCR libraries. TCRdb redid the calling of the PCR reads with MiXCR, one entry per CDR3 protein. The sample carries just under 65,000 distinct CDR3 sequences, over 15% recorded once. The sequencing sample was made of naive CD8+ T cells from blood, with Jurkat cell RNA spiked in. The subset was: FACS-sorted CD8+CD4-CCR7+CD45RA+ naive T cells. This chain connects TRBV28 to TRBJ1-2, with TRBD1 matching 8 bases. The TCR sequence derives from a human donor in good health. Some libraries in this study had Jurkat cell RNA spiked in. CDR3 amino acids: CASSLSPDRGRNYGYTF. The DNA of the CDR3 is TGTGCCAGCAGTTTGAGCCCCGACAGGGGCCGCAACTATGGCTACACCTTC.